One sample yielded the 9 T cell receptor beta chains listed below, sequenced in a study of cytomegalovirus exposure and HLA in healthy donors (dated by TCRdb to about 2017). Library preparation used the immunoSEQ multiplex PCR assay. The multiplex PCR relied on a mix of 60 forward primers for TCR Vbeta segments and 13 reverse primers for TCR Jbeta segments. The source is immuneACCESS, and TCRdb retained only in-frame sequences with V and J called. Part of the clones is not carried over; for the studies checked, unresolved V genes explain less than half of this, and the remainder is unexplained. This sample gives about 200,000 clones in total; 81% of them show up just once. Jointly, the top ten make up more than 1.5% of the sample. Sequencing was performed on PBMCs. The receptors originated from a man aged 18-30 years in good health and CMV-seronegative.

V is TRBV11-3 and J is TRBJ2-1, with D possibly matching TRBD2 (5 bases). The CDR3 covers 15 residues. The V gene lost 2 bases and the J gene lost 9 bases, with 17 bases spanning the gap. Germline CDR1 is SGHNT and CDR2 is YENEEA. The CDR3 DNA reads TGTGCCAGCAGCTTAAAGTTTTCGGGGTATCGTGAGCAGTTCTTC. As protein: CASSLKFSGYREQFF.

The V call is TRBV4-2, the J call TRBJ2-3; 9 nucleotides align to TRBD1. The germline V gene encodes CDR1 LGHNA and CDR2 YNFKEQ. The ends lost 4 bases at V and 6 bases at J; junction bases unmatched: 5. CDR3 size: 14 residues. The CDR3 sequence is CASSPRTGEDTQYF. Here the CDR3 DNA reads TGTGCCAGCAGCCCAAGGACAGGGGAGGATACGCAGTATTTT.

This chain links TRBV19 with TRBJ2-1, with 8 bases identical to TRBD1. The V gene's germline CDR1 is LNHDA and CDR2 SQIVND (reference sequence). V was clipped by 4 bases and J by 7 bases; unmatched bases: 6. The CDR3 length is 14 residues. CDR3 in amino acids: CASSTGGRMNEQFF. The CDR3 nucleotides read TGTGCCAGTAGTACAGGGGGCCGAATGAATGAGCAGTTCTTC.

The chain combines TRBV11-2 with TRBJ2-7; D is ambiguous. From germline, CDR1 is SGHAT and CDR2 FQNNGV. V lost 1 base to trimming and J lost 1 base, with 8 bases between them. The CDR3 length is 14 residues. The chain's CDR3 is CASSLGARSYEQYF. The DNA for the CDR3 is TGTGCCAGCAGCTTAGGGGCTCGTTCCTACGAGCAGTACTTC.

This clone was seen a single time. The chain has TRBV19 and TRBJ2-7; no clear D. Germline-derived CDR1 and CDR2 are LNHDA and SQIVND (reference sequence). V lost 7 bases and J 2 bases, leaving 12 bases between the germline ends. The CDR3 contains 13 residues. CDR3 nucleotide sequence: TGTGCCAGTAACTTCGCCGGAGCCTACGAGCAGTACTTC. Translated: CASNFAGAYEQYF.

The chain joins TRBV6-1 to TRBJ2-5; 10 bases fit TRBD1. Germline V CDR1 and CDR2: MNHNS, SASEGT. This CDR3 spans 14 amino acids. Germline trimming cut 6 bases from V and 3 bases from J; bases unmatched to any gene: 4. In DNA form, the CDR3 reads TGTGCCAGCAGACTGACAGGGGGCGAAGAGACCCAGTACTTC. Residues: CASRLTGGEETQYF.

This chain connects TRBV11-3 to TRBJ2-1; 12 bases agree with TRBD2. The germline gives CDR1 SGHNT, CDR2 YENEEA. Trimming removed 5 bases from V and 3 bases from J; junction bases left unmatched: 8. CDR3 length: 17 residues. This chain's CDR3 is CASSDRTSGINYNEQFF. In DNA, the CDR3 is TGTGCCAGCAGCGATCGGACTAGCGGGATCAACTACAATGAGCAGTTCTTC.

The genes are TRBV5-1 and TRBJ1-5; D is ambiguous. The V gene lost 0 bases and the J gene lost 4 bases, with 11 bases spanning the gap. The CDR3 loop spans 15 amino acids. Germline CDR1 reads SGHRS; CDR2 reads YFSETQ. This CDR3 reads CASSLDAGKNQPQHF. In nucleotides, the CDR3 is TGCGCCAGCAGCTTGGACGCGGGGAAGAATCAGCCCCAGCATTTT.

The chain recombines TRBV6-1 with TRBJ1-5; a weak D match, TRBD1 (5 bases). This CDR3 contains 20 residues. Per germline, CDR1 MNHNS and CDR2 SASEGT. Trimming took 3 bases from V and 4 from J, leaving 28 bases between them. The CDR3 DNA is TGTGCCAGCAGTGAGGCCCGGAGGGGCGGGGGAGGCTACCTAAATCAGCCCCAGCATTTT. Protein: CASSEARRGGGGYLNQPQHF.